Sequencing of this T cell receptor (beta chain) was carried out in a study of blood T cells in healthy people across ages. The CDR3 contains 15 residues. Germline CDR1 is SGHRS and CDR2 is YFSETQ. In the case of this clonotype: Its ends do not fully match the called genes, so a read error is possible.

Primers used in a second PCR of about 7 to 12 cycles were a sample-barcoded 5' primer and a J-beta primer mix. A template-switch adaptor that had 12 random nucleotides put a tag on each cDNA molecule. TCRdb passed the 5' RACE reads through MiXCR, listing each CDR3 protein once. This sample yields 1.5 million to 2 million distinct CDR3 sequences, of which around 35% are seen a single time; around 11% belongs to the top ten. No fewer than 7 million PBMCs went into each sample. The chain is built from TRBV5-1 and TRBJ2-3, with 10 bases matching TRBD1. The sample was blood. This receptor was taken from a woman in her 30s in good health. CDR3 nucleotides: TGCGCCAGCAGCACGGACAGGGGGGCCACAGATGCGCAGTATTTT. The encoded protein is CASSTDRGATDAQYF.